This entry lists 9 T cell receptor beta chains sequenced from one sample in a study of blood T cells in healthy people across ages. A sample-barcoded 5' primer and a J-beta primer mix were used in a second PCR of roughly 6 to 12 cycles. TCRdb analysed the 5' RACE reads with MiXCR anew, one entry per CDR3 protein. The sample includes approximately 1,000,000 distinct CDR3 sequences, about two fifths of them seen just once. Sample: blood. The receptors stem from a young man in good health.

The rearrangement uses TRBV20-1 and TRBJ1-4; D not resolved. CDR1 and CDR2 (germline): DFQATT, SNEGSKA (reference sequence). This CDR3 region has 11 residues. V lost 2 bases to trimming and J lost 8 bases, with 6 bases between them. The CDR3 sequence is CSARQPEKLFF. The CDR3, as DNA: TGCAGTGCTAGACAGCCGGAAAAACTGTTTTTT.

The chain links TRBV15 to TRBJ2-2, with D maybe TRBD1 (6 bases). In germline, CDR1 is LNHNV, CDR2 YYDKDF (reference sequence). The CDR3 runs 14 residues. V was trimmed by 4 bases and J by 3 bases, leaving 9 bases between them. DNA of the CDR3: TGTGCCACCAGCACCGGGACATACACCGGGGAGCTGTTTTTT. Its translation: CATSTGTYTGELFF. Drawing the rest from reference TRBV15 and TRBJ2-2, the complete variable domain is DAMVIQNPRYQVTQFGKPVTLSCSQTLNHNVMYWYQQKSSQAPKLLFHYYDKDFNNEADTPDNFQSRRPNTSFCFLDIRSPGLGDTAMYLCATSTGTYTGELFFGEGSRLTVL.

The chain carries TRBV27 and TRBJ2-1; D assignment may be TRBD1 or TRBD2 (6 bases each). CDR1 and CDR2 (germline): MNHEY, SMNVEV (reference sequence). Trimming left V 4 bases short and J 2 bases short, with 12 bases between. The CDR3 is 15 amino acids. DNA for the CDR3: TGTGCCAGCAGTTATAACGGGGGCACCTACAATGAGCAGTTCTTC. Translated: CASSYNGGTYNEQFF.

The gene calls are TRBV18 and TRBJ1-1; 10 bases match TRBD1. Germline V CDR1 and CDR2: KGHSH, LQKENI. The CDR3 contains 16 residues. J lost 0 bases, V lost 3 bases, and 4 bases had no gene match. The CDR3 DNA reads TGTGCCAGCTCACCCGGGACAGGGGCCATGAACACTGAAGCTTTCTTT. This translates into CASSPGTGAMNTEAFF.

This clonotype was counted between two and nine times. The chain links TRBV12-3 or TRBV12-4 to TRBJ2-3; D is unclear. CDR3 length: 13 amino acids. Deletions cut 3 bases from V and 5 bases from J, with 9 bases between. The CDR3 reads CASSFFGEDTQYF. In nucleotides, the CDR3 is TGTGCCAGCAGTTTCTTTGGTGAAGATACGCAGTATTTT.

This chain connects TRBV18 to TRBJ2-7; D tentatively reads TRBD1 or TRBD2 (5 bases each). Germline CDR1 KGHSH, CDR2 LQKENI. The CDR3 runs 14 residues. Trimming left V 3 bases short and J 5 bases short, with 14 bases between. The CDR3: CASSPSVGTHEQYF. The DNA for the CDR3 is TGTGCCAGCTCACCTTCGGTCGGGACCCACGAGCAGTACTTC.

The chain carries TRBV29-1 and TRBJ2-7; the match to TRBD1 covers 7 bases. J was trimmed by 2 bases and V by 4 bases; bases with no gene match: 2. CDR3 length: 12 amino acids. Germline CDR1 SQVTM, CDR2 ANQGSEA. CDR3 DNA sequence: TGCAGCGTTGTTCAGGGGGCCTACGAGCAGTACTTC. Its translation: CSVVQGAYEQYF.

The chain links TRBV7-2 to TRBJ1-1; D call uncertain. Trimming shortened V by 3 bases and J by 0 bases, and 11 bases separated the two germline ends. The CDR3 runs 15 residues. Per germline, CDR1 SGHTA and CDR2 FQGNSA. The CDR3 DNA is TGTGCCAGCAGCTTCGGAACAGAGATGAACACTGAAGCTTTCTTT. It translates to CASSFGTEMNTEAFF.

This clonotype was detected a few times. Here the CDR3 reads CASSQDFAGGYGYTF. CDR3 in DNA: TGCGCCAGCAGCCAAGATTTCGCAGGGGGCTATGGCTACACCTTC. The rearrangement uses TRBV4-3 and TRBJ1-2, with 7 bases aligning to TRBD1. The germline V gene encodes CDR1 LGHNA and CDR2 YSLEER. V shed 0 bases and J 4 bases; nucleotides not matched to a gene: 5. This CDR3 contains 15 residues.